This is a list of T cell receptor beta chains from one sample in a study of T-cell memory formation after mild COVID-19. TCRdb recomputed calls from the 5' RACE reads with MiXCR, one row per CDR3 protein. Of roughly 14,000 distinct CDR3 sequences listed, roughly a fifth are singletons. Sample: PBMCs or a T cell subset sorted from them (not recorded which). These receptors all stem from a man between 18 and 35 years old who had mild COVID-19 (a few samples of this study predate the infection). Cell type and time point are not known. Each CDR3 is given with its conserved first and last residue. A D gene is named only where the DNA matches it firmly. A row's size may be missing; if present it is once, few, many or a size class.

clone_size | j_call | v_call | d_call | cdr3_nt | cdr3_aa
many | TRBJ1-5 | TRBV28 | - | TGTGCCAGCAGTTTATGGGGCCCGGAGACAGGAGACAATCAGCCCCAGCATTTT | CASSLWGPETGDNQPQHF
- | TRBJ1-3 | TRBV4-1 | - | TGCGCCAGCAGCCTAATGGGCGGGGTTAACACCATATATTTT | CASSLMGGVNTIYF
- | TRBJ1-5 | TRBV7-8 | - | TGTGCCAGCAGCCCCCCGGGGGTGGGCAATCAGCCCCAGCATTTT | CASSPPGVGNQPQHF
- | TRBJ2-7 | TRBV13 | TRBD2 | TGTGCCAGCAGCCCCGGGAGGAGTGGGGAGCAGTACTTC | CASSPGRSGEQYF
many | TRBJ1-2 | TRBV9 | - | TGTGCCAGCAGCCGGGGATATGGCTACACCTTC | CASSRGYGYTF
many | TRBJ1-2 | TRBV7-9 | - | TGTGCCAGCAGCTTAGGGGCGGGGTTATATGGCTACACCTTC | CASSLGAGLYGYTF
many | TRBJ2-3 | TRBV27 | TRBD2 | TGTGCCAGCAGCTCCGGACTAGAGGCAGATACGCAGTATTTT | CASSSGLEADTQYF
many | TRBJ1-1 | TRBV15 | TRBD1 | TGTGCCACCAGCAGAGAGGGGACAGGAGGAAACACTGAAGCTTTCTTT | CATSREGTGGNTEAFF
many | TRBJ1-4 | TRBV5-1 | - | TGCGCCAGCAGCCAGAGGACAAGGGAGTATGAAAAACTGTTTTTT | CASSQRTREYEKLFF
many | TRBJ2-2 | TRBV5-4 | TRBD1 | TGTGCCAGCATAAAACAGGGGACCGGGGAGCTGTTTTTT | CASIKQGTGELFF
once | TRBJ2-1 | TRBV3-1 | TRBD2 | TGTGCCAGCAGCCAAGGACTACTAGCGGGGGGATTCGATGAGCAGTTCTTC | CASSQGLLAGGFDEQFF
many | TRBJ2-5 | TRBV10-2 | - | TGCGCCAGCAGTGGGGCCCATGGGAACAACCAAGAGACCCAGTACTTC | CASSGAHGNNQETQYF
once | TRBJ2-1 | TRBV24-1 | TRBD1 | TGTGCCACCAGTGATTCCGGGACAGGGCTTTTAAATGAGCAGTTCTTC | CATSDSGTGLLNEQFF
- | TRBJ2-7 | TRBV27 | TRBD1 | TGTGCCAGTTCCGGGACAGGGTCCCTCGAGCAGTACTTC | CASSGTGSLEQYF
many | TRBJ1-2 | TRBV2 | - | TGTGCCAGCAGTGTCCCTTGGCAGCTTTTCTTCTATGGCTACACCTTC | CASSVPWQLFFYGYTF
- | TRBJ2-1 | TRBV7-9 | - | TGTGCCAGCAGCTTAATCCCTGAGCAGTTCTTC | CASSLIPEQFF
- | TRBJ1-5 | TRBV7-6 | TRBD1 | TGTGCCAGCAGCCGGGGACAGGGTCAGCCCCAGCATTTT | CASSRGQGQPQHF
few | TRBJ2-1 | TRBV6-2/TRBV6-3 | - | TGTGCCACCAGGTGGGCGGGGGCGTCCTACAATGAGCAGTTCTTC | CATRWAGASYNEQFF
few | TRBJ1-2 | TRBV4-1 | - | TGCGCCAGCAGCCAAGAGACAGCTACTTATTTCGGCTACACCTTC | CASSQETATYFGYTF
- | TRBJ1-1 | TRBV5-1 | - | TGCGCCAGCAGTTCTACCCACACTGAAGCTTTCTTT | CASSSTHTEAFF
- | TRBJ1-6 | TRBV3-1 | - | TGTGCCAGCAGCCAACGAGGGATTTCACCCCTCCACTTT | CASSQRGISPLHF
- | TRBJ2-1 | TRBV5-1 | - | TGCGCCAGCAGCTTGCCCCCGACGGGCCACAATGAGCAGTTCTTC | CASSLPPTGHNEQFF
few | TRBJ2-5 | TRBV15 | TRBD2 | TGTGCCACCAGCAGCCGACACTATCGTAGCGGGGAAGAGACCCAGTACTTC | CATSSRHYRSGEETQYF
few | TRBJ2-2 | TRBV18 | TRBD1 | TGTGCCAGCTCTCCTAGACAGGGCACGACCGGGGAGCTGTTTTTT | CASSPRQGTTGELFF
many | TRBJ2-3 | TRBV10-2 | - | TGCGCCAGCAGTGAGGTGGATACGCAGTATTTT | CASSEVDTQYF
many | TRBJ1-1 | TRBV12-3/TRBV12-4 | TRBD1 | TGTGCCAGCAGCCCGAGGGACAGGGTGTACACTGAAGCTTTCTTT | CASSPRDRVYTEAFF
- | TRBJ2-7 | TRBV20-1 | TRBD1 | TGCAGTGCTCCCGGGACAGGCATCTACGAGCAGTACTTC | CSAPGTGIYEQYF
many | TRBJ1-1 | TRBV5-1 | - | TGCGCCAGCAGCTTGTCTCCGGGGGAAACTGAAGCTTTCTTT | CASSLSPGETEAFF
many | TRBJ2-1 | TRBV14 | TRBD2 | TGTGCCAGCAGCACGACTAGCGGGGGTAGTGGGAACAATGAGCAGTTCTTC | CASSTTSGGSGNNEQFF
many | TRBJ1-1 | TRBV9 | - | TGTGCCAGCAGGGCGGGGGCAGGCACTGAAGCTTTCTTT | CASRAGAGTEAFF
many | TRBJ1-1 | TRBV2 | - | TGTGCCAGCATCGAGGACAGTCTGAACACTGAAGCTTTCTTT | CASIEDSLNTEAFF
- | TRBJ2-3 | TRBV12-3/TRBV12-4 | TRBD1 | TGTGCCAGCAGAACTACAGGGGCATGGGCAGATACGCAGTATTTT | CASRTTGAWADTQYF
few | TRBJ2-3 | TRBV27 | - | TGTGCCAGCAGGTCAACCGCTACGAGCACAGATACGCAGTATTTT | CASRSTATSTDTQYF
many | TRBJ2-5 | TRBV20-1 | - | TGCAGTGCAATACCTGGGGGGTTCCAAGAGACCCAGTACTTC | CSAIPGGFQETQYF
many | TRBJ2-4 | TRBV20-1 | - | TGCAGTGCTAGAGTTCTAGCCAAAAACATTCAGTACTTC | CSARVLAKNIQYF
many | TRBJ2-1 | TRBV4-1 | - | TGCGCCAGCAGCCAAGAAGGGGTCAATGAGCAGTTCTTC | CASSQEGVNEQFF
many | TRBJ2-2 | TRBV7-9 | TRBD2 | TGTGCCAGCGCGGCGGGGGGCTGGAACACCGGGGAGCTGTTTTTT | CASAAGGWNTGELFF
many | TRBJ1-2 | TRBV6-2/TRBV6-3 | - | TGTGCCAGCAGTTACCGTGGCCACGGCGAGGGCTACACCTTC | CASSYRGHGEGYTF
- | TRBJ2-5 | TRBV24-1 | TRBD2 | TGTGCCACGCAGGGACTAGACCAAGAGACCCAGTACTTC | CATQGLDQETQYF
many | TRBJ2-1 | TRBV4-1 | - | TGCGCCAGCAGCCAAGCCCGACTAGATCCTGAGCAGTTCTTC | CASSQARLDPEQFF
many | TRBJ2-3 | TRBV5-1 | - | TGCGCCAGCAGCTGGGACGGTGTCACAGATACGCAGTATTTT | CASSWDGVTDTQYF
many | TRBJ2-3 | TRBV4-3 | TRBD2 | TGCGCCAGCAGCCAGTGGCCGGGACTAGCGGATACGCAGTATTTT | CASSQWPGLADTQYF
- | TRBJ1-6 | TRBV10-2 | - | TGCGCCAGCAGTGTTAGGGGTCCTTCACCCCTCCACTTT | CASSVRGPSPLHF
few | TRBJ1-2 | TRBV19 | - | TGTGCCAGTAGTATAGCTGGAAACTATGGCTACACCTTC | CASSIAGNYGYTF
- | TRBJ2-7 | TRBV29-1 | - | TGCAGCGCCCGGGGCTACGAGCAGTACTTC | CSARGYEQYF
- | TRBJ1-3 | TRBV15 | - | TGTGCCACCAGCAGGGCCTCTGGAAACACCATATATTTT | CATSRASGNTIYF
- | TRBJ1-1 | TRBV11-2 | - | TGTGCCAGCACCCAAATACAGCTGCTGAACACTGAAGCTTTCTTT | CASTQIQLLNTEAFF
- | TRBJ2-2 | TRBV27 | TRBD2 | TGTGCCAGCAGTTTATCCGGGGGGGTCTATTCCGGGGAGCTGTTTTTT | CASSLSGGVYSGELFF
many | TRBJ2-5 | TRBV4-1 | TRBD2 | TGCGCCAGCAGCCGTATAGGGCTAGCGGGGGGCTCGTACCAAGAGACCCAGTACTTC | CASSRIGLAGGSYQETQYF
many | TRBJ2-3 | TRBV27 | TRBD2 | TGTGCCAGCAGTTCCCTCGCCGAACTAGCGGGTGTGGTGGCTACGCAGTATTTT | CASSSLAELAGVVATQYF